The entry below describes one T cell receptor beta chain. Its target is unknown. This sample was taken from a study of graft-versus-host responses after intestinal transplantation. Assay: immunoSEQ multiplex PCR; the TCRdb copy retains only in-frame clones and omits some. This sample has about 100,000 clones, with more than 85% found just once. Findings and caveats of the study: With peak circulating GvH clone levels came an association with early post-transplant HvG declines.

Trimming took 6 bases from V and 3 from J; bases not matched to a gene: 8. Germline lookup yields CDR1 KGHSH and CDR2 LQKENI. CDR3 length equals 14 residues. The source material was unstimulated CD4+ T cells sorted from spleen or lymph node cells, sampled before transplant. This TCR was recovered from a human donor who was the organ donor for an intestinal transplant. This chain uses TRBV18 with TRBJ2-7, with 7 bases fitting TRBD1. As DNA, the CDR3 is TGTGCCAGCTCTCCGACAGGGATGGGCTACGAGCAGTACTTC. This codes for CASSPTGMGYEQYF.